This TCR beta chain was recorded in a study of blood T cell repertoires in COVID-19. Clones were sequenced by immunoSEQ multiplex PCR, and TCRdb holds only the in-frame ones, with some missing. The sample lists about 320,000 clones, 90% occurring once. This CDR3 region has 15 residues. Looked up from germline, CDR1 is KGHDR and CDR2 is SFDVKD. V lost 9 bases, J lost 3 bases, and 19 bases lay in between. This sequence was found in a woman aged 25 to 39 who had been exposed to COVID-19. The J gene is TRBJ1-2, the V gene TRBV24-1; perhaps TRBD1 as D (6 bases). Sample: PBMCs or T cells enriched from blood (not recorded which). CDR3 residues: CATQERGGAHYGYTF. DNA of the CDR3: TGTGCCACCCAAGAAAGAGGGGGGGCACACTATGGCTACACCTTC.